One and the same sample provided the 5 T cell receptor beta chains below, sequenced in a study of blood T cell repertoires in COVID-19. Some clones are missing from TCRdb's copy, which holds only in-frame ones; the method was immunoSEQ multiplex PCR. The sample records 130,000 or so clones, 88% being singletons. Sequenced: peripheral blood. These receptors were taken from a man aged 60 to 75 with active or convalescent COVID-19.

This chain uses TRBV7-2 with TRBJ2-4; D might be TRBD2 (6 bases). V shed 0 bases and J shed 6 bases, with 9 bases lying between them. CDR1 SGHTA and CDR2 FQGNSA come from the germline V gene. This CDR3 spans 14 amino acids. CDR3 DNA sequence: TGTGCCAGCAGCTTAGCGTGGAGGGCAAACATTCAGTACTTC. Protein product: CASSLAWRANIQYF. Together with reference TRBV7-2 and TRBJ2-4, the CDR3 gives the full variable domain: GAGVSQSPSNKVTEKGKDVELRCDPISGHTALYWYRQSLGQGLEFLIYFQGNSAPDKSGLPSDRFSAERTGGSVSTLTIQRTQQEDSAVYLCASSLAWRANIQYFGAGTRLSVL.

This chain joins TRBV7-2 and TRBJ2-3, with 7 nucleotides matching TRBD2. The V gene's germline CDR1 is SGHTA and CDR2 FQGNSA. J gave up 1 base and V 7 bases, and 11 bases lay outside the gene matches. The CDR3 is 16 amino acids. CDR3 in amino acids: CASNQAGGRRTDTQYF. DNA for the CDR3: TGTGCCAGCAACCAAGCCGGCGGGAGACGCACAGATACGCAGTATTTT.

DNA of the CDR3: TGCGCCAGCAGCTTGGTACAGGGTTTCCCTGGTCTTGGGGAGCTGTTTTTT. It specifies CASSLVQGFPGLGELFF. This chain uses TRBV5-1 with TRBJ2-2; TRBD1 is a possible D gene (6 bases). V was shortened by 0 bases and J by 8 bases, with 20 bases between the two germline ends. This CDR3 contains 17 residues. From germline, CDR1 is SGHRS and CDR2 YFSETQ. Variable domain in full (rest from reference TRBV5-1 and TRBJ2-2): KAGVTQTPRYLIKTRGQQVTLSCSPISGHRSVSWYQQTPGQGLQFLFEYFSETQRNKGNFPGRFSGRQFSNSRSEMNVSTLELGDSALYLCASSLVQGFPGLGELFFGEGSRLTVL.

The sample holds a few counts of this clone. This chain connects TRBV4-3 to TRBJ2-6; TRBD2 matches at 9 bases. The CDR3 consists of 19 residues. Germline V lookup: CDR1 LGHNA, CDR2 YSLEER. The junction had 6 bases not matched to a gene; V was cut back by 0 bases and J by 0 bases. The CDR3 protein is CASSQDGLAYSSGANVLTF. The CDR3 nucleotides are TGCGCCAGCAGCCAAGATGGACTAGCGTACTCCTCTGGGGCCAACGTCCTGACTTTC.

CDR3 sequence reads: CATRSGSLNEQFF. CDR3 DNA: TGTGCCACCAGGTCCGGGAGTTTGAATGAGCAGTTCTTC. This sequence joins TRBV24-1 and TRBJ2-1; D might be TRBD2 (6 bases). Germline V gives CDR1 KGHDR, CDR2 SFDVKD. The CDR3 spans 13 residues. V was cut by 7 bases and J by 7 bases, with 13 bases left in between.